The rows below give T cell receptor beta chains drawn from one sample of a study of response to subunit inactivated influenza vaccine. TCRdb processed the RT-PCR reads anew with MiXCR; each CDR3 protein has one entry. The sample lists about 620,000 distinct CDR3 sequences; around 10% were seen once. The sample was also linked to a second study, of T cells expressing NK-cell markers.

Sample: PBMCs from blood, taken on the day of vaccination. The receptor set was obtained from a man aged 45-65 years who received an inactivated influenza vaccine. Both conserved end residues are part of each CDR3. D genes are given only for firm matches. Clone size is shown for a subset of rows, as once, few, many or a class of expanded clone.

DNA: TGTGCCAGCAGTTACGACAGGGCGGAGCAGTACTTC
CDR3: CASSYDRAEQYF
D: TRBD1
V: TRBV6-6
size: few
J: TRBJ2-7

DNA: TGTGCCAGCAGTTTCGCGGACGGAACCCTGGTCGGGCAGTACTTC
CDR3: CASSFADGTLVGQYF
D: -
V: TRBV28
size: many
J: TRBJ2-7

DNA: TGCAGTCCCATCTTCCTGAGCGGGAGGTGGGATGAGCAGTTCTTC
CDR3: CSPIFLSGRWDEQFF
D: TRBD2
V: TRBV20-1
size: few
J: TRBJ2-1

DNA: TGCAGTGCGCCAGACCGGACAGGGGGCTTTGAAAAACTGTTTTTT
CDR3: CSAPDRTGGFEKLFF
D: TRBD1
V: TRBV20-1
size: -
J: TRBJ1-4

DNA: TGTGCCAGCAGTTTAGCTCGGACAGGGGGAAATACGCAGTATTTT
CDR3: CASSLARTGGNTQYF
D: TRBD1
V: TRBV12-3/TRBV12-4
size: few
J: TRBJ2-3

DNA: TGCAGTGCTAGTTTGAGCTATAATTCACCCCTCCACTTT
CDR3: CSASLSYNSPLHF
D: -
V: TRBV20-1
size: few
J: TRBJ1-6

DNA: TGTGCCACCTCGAAAGGGGGCCAGAGGACAGATACGCAGTATTTT
CDR3: CATSKGGQRTDTQYF
D: TRBD1
V: TRBV19
size: -
J: TRBJ2-3

DNA: TGTGCCAGTAGTAGGGGGACAGGGGGCCCGGAGACCCAGTACTTC
CDR3: CASSRGTGGPETQYF
D: TRBD1
V: TRBV19
size: -
J: TRBJ2-5

DNA: TGTGCCAGCAGCTTACAACAGGGCCGAACAGATACGCAGTATTTT
CDR3: CASSLQQGRTDTQYF
D: -
V: TRBV11-2
size: -
J: TRBJ2-3

DNA: TGTGCCAGCAGTAACCGGGACAATTCGCACAATGAGCAGTTCTTC
CDR3: CASSNRDNSHNEQFF
D: -
V: TRBV12-3/TRBV12-4
size: -
J: TRBJ2-1

DNA: TGTGCCAGCAGCCCCGCGGGTATCGTCACTGAAGCTTTCTTT
CDR3: CASSPAGIVTEAFF
D: -
V: TRBV3-1
size: -
J: TRBJ1-1

DNA: TGCAGTGCGTCGACTAGCCGACCACGATCCTACGAGCAGTACTTC
CDR3: CSASTSRPRSYEQYF
D: TRBD2
V: TRBV20-1
size: -
J: TRBJ2-7

DNA: TGTGCCAGCAGCGGAGCCGGCGAGCAGTACTTC
CDR3: CASSGAGEQYF
D: -
V: TRBV7-9
size: few
J: TRBJ2-7

DNA: TGCAGTGCTTCTACGGGACGGATCTACGAGCAGTACTTC
CDR3: CSASTGRIYEQYF
D: -
V: TRBV20-1
size: few
J: TRBJ2-7

DNA: TGTGCCACCAGTGATTTCGGGGGTGTCGATCAGCCCCAGCATTTT
CDR3: CATSDFGGVDQPQHF
D: -
V: TRBV24-1
size: few
J: TRBJ1-5

DNA: TGTGCCAGCAGCCTTTGGGACAGTGGAACCTATGGCTACACCTTC
CDR3: CASSLWDSGTYGYTF
D: TRBD1
V: TRBV7-2
size: many
J: TRBJ1-2

DNA: TGTGCCAGCTCACATGACCGCTCTGGAAACACCATATATTTT
CDR3: CASSHDRSGNTIYF
D: -
V: TRBV18
size: few
J: TRBJ1-3

DNA: TGCAGTGCTAACCAGAGGGGTTCCTACAATGAGCAGTTCTTC
CDR3: CSANQRGSYNEQFF
D: -
V: TRBV20-1
size: -
J: TRBJ2-1

DNA: TGTGCCAGCAGCCAAGAGAGACTAGCGAAGGCCGGGGAGCTGTTTTTT
CDR3: CASSQERLAKAGELFF
D: TRBD2
V: TRBV4-2
size: few
J: TRBJ2-2

DNA: TGTGCCAGCAGCACTAGCGGCCGGGAGACCCAGTACTTC
CDR3: CASSTSGRETQYF
D: TRBD2
V: TRBV12-3/TRBV12-4
size: -
J: TRBJ2-5

DNA: TGTGCCAGTAGAGGTAATAGGGGCTGGACCGGGGAGCTGTTTTTT
CDR3: CASRGNRGWTGELFF
D: -
V: TRBV28
size: many
J: TRBJ2-2

DNA: TGCAGTGCGCGGGACCGCCCCCCCGGGGAGCTGTTTTTT
CDR3: CSARDRPPGELFF
D: -
V: TRBV20-1
size: few
J: TRBJ2-2

DNA: TGTGCCAGCAGCGTGACGGGACTAGCATCAGATACGCAGTATTTT
CDR3: CASSVTGLASDTQYF
D: TRBD2
V: TRBV9
size: -
J: TRBJ2-3

DNA: TGCGCCAGCAGCCTGAGTCGGACAGGGGGCCCCGAGCAGTACTTC
CDR3: CASSLSRTGGPEQYF
D: TRBD1
V: TRBV5-1
size: -
J: TRBJ2-7

DNA: TGTGCCAGCATAAGGGTAGCGGGGCCCACCGGGGAGCTGTTTTTT
CDR3: CASIRVAGPTGELFF
D: TRBD2
V: TRBV6-1
size: -
J: TRBJ2-2

DNA: TGTGCCAGCAGCAAGGGGACTAGCGACGTGCAGTTCTTC
CDR3: CASSKGTSDVQFF
D: TRBD2
V: TRBV11-2
size: -
J: TRBJ2-1

DNA: TGTGCCAGCAGTCCCATGGGCAGGACCATCAACTCCTACGAGCAGTACTTC
CDR3: CASSPMGRTINSYEQYF
D: -
V: TRBV6-1
size: few
J: TRBJ2-7

DNA: TGTGCCAGCAGTTTAATCTACGGGGCAGCGAACACCGGGGAGCTGTTTTTT
CDR3: CASSLIYGAANTGELFF
D: -
V: TRBV12-3/TRBV12-4
size: -
J: TRBJ2-2

DNA: TGCGCCAGCAGCTTGGACGGGGCCCTTCCTGACGTCCTGACTTTC
CDR3: CASSLDGALPDVLTF
D: -
V: TRBV5-1
size: -
J: TRBJ2-6

DNA: TGCAGCGGTGAAAGCCTAGCGGGAGAGACCCAGTACTTC
CDR3: CSGESLAGETQYF
D: TRBD2
V: TRBV29-1
size: many
J: TRBJ2-5

DNA: TGTGCCAGCAGCTTAGGATTTCCCTCTGGAAACACCATATATTTT
CDR3: CASSLGFPSGNTIYF
D: -
V: TRBV7-6
size: -
J: TRBJ1-3

DNA: TGTGCCAGCAGTTTCGTCTGGACAGGGCACACCGGGGAGCTGTTTTTT
CDR3: CASSFVWTGHTGELFF
D: TRBD1
V: TRBV27
size: few
J: TRBJ2-2

DNA: TGCAGTGCCCCGGGACAGGTATCCTACAATGAGCAGTTCTTC
CDR3: CSAPGQVSYNEQFF
D: TRBD1
V: TRBV20-1
size: few
J: TRBJ2-1

DNA: TGCAGTGCTAGAGTTAGCGGGAGAGCGCAAGAGACCCAGTACTTC
CDR3: CSARVSGRAQETQYF
D: TRBD2
V: TRBV20-1
size: -
J: TRBJ2-5

DNA: TGTGCCAGCAGTAGATCGCACTGGAAGGAGCAGTACTTC
CDR3: CASSRSHWKEQYF
D: -
V: TRBV28
size: -
J: TRBJ2-7

DNA: TGTGCCAGCAGGAAACTGACAGGGGAAGAGACCCAGTACTTC
CDR3: CASRKLTGEETQYF
D: TRBD1
V: TRBV28
size: -
J: TRBJ2-5

DNA: TGTGCCAGCAGCGAGGGGGGAGGACTCGAAAGCTCCTACGAGCAGTACTTC
CDR3: CASSEGGGLESSYEQYF
D: -
V: TRBV21-1
size: few
J: TRBJ2-7

DNA: TGTGCCAGCAGCCAAGATCGACAGGGGCCAGATACGCAGTATTTT
CDR3: CASSQDRQGPDTQYF
D: TRBD1
V: TRBV4-2
size: -
J: TRBJ2-3

DNA: TGCAGCCATGAAACCTACAGGGGCGTTGGCTACACCTTC
CDR3: CSHETYRGVGYTF
D: TRBD1
V: TRBV20-1
size: few
J: TRBJ1-2